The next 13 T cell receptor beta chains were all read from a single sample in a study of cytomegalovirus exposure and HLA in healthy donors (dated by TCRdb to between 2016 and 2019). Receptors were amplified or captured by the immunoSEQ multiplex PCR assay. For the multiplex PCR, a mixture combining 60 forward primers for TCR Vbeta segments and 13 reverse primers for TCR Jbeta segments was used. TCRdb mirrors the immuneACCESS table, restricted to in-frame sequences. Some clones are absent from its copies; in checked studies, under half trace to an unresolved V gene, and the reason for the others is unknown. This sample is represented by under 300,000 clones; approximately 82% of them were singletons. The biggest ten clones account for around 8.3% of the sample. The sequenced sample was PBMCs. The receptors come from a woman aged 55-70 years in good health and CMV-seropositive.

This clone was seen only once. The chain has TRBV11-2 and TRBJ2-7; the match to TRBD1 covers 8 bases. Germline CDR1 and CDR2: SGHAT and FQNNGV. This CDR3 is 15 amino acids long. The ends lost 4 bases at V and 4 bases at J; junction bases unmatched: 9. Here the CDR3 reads CASSSTRGREYEQYF. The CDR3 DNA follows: TGTGCCAGCAGCTCGACCAGGGGGCGAGAGTACGAGCAGTACTTC. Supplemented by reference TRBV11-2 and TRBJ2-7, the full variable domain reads EAGVAQSPRYKIIEKRQSVAFWCNPISGHATLYWYQQILGQGPKLLIQFQNNGVVDDSQLPKDRFSAERLKGVDSTLKIQPAKLEDSAVYLCASSSTRGREYEQYFGPGTRLTVT.

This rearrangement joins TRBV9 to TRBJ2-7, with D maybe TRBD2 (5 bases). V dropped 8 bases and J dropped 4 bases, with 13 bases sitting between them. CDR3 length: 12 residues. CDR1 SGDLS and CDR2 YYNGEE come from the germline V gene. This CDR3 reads CASGSGSYEQYF. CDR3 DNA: TGTGCCAGTGGATCGGGGTCTTACGAGCAGTACTTC.

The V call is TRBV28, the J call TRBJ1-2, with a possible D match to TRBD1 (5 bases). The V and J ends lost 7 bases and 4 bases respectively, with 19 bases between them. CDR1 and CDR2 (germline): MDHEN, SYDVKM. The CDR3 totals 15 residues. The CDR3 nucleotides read TGTGCCAGCACCGCGACCCAGACAGTCGTCTATGGCTACACCTTC. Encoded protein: CASTATQTVVYGYTF.

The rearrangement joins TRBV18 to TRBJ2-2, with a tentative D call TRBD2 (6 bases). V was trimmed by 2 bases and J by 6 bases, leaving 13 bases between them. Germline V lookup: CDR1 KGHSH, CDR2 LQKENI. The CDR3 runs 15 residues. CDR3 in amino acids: CASSPLRVAAGELFF. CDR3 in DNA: TGTGCCAGCTCACCATTGAGGGTAGCGGCCGGGGAGCTGTTTTTT. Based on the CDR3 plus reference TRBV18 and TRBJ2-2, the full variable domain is NAGVMQNPRHLVRRRGQEARLRCSPMKGHSHVYWYRQLPEEGLKFMVYLQKENIIDESGMPKERFSAEFPKEGPSILRIQQVVRGDSAAYFCASSPLRVAAGELFFGEGSRLTVL.

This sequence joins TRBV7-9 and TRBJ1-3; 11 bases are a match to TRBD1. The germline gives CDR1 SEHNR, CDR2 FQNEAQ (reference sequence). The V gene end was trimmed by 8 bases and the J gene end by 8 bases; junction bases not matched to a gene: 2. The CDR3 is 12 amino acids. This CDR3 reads CASGQGAYTIYF. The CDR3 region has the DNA TGTGCCAGCGGACAGGGGGCTTACACCATATATTTT.

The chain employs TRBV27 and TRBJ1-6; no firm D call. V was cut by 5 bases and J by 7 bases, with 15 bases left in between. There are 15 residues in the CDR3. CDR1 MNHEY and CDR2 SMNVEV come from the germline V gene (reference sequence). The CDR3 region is CASSPYQRRNSPLHF. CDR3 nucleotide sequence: TGTGCCAGCAGTCCATATCAGAGGAGGAATTCACCCCTCCACTTT.

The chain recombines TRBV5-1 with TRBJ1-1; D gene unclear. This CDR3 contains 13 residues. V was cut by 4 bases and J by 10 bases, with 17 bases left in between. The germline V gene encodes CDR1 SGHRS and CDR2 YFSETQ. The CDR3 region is CASSPAGDDGAFF. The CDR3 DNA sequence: TGCGCCAGCAGCCCCGCCGGGGATGATGGAGCTTTCTTT.

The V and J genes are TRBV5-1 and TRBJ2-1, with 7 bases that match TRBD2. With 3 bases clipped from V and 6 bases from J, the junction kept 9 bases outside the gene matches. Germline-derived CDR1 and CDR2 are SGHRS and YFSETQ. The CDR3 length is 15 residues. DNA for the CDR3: TGCGCCAGCAGCTACCTCGGGGGGAGGGGCAATGAGCAGTTCTTC. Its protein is CASSYLGGRGNEQFF.

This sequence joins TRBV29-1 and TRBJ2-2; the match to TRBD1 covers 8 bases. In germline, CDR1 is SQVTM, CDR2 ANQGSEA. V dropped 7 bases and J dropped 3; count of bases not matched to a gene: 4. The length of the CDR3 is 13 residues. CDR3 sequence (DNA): TGCAGCGGTGGACAGGGTTACACCGGGGAGCTGTTTTTT. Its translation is CSGGQGYTGELFF.

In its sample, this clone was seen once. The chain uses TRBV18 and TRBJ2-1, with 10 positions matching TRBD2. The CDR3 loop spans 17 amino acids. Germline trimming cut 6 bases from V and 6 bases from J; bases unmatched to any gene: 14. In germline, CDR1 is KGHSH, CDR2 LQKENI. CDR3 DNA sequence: TGTGCCAGCTCGGGTTCTAGGAGGACTAGCGGACCCAATGAGCAGTTCTTC. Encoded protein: CASSGSRRTSGPNEQFF.

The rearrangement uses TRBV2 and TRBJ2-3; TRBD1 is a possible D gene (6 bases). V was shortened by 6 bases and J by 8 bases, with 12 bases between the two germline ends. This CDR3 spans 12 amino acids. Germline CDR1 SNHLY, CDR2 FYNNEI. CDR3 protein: CASRLGAGTQYF. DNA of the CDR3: TGTGCCAGCAGATTGGGGGCTGGTACGCAGTATTTT.

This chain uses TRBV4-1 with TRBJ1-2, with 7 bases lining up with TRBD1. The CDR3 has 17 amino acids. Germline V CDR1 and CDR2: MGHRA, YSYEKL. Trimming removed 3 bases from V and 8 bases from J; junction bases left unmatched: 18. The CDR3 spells CASSQDPRDRQLKGYTF. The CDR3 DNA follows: TGCGCCAGCAGCCAGGATCCCCGGGACAGACAACTAAAGGGCTACACCTTC.

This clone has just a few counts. The CDR3 sequence: CASSRGLQGAKGYTF. In nucleotides, the CDR3 is TGTGCCAGCAGCAGAGGACTACAGGGGGCGAAGGGCTACACCTTC. The chain has TRBV6-5 and TRBJ1-2, with 9 bases aligning to TRBD1. The CDR3 spans 15 residues. The V and J ends lost 6 bases and 8 bases, in that order; junction bases with no gene match: 13. Looked up from germline, CDR1 is MNHEY and CDR2 is SVGAGI.